The clone carrying this TCR beta chain was detected a few times. What it binds is unknown. Built from TCR beta cDNA, the libraries had unique molecular identifiers in them. In TCRdb, the PCR reads were re-called with MiXCR into one record per CDR3 protein. The table records hundreds of thousands of distinct CDR3 sequences, about 53% of them present only once. Germline-derived CDR1 and CDR2 are SGHVS and FQNEAQ. V lost 4 bases, J lost 13 bases, and 15 bases lay in between. There are 12 residues in the CDR3. This entry is derived from a study of post-analysis software for immune sequencing data. Overall study results and limits: Controls showed lower frequencies than patients for several TRBV segments, and TRBV5-6, TRBV5-1 and TRBV20-1 were among these.

The chain joins TRBV7-8 to TRBJ2-3; either TRBD1 or TRBD2 may fit D (5 bases each). The TCR was taken from a girl aged 10 to 17 with multiple sclerosis. The specimen sequenced was blood. The CDR3 is CASSSREISEYF. The DNA for the CDR3 is TGTGCCAGCAGCTCCAGGGAAATTAGCGAGTATTTT.